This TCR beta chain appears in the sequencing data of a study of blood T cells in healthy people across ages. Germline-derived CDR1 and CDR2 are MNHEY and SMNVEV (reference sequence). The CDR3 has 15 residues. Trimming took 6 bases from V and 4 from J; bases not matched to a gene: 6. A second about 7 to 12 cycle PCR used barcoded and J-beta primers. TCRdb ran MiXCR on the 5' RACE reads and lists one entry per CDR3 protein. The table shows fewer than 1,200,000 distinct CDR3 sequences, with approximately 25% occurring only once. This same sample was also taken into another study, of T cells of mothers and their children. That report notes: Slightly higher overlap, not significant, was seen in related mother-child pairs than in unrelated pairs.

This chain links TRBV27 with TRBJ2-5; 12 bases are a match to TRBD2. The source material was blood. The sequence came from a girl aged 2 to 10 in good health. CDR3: CASRSGLAGLETQYF. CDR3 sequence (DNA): TGTGCCAGCAGATCCGGACTAGCGGGGTTAGAGACCCAGTACTTC.